The 18 T cell receptor beta chains below all came from one sample that was sequenced in a study of beta chain features in type 1 diabetes. The entirety of the isolated RNA underwent reverse transcription, so expressed TCRB transcripts were sequenced. Some clones are missing from TCRdb's copy, which holds only in-frame ones; the method was immunoSEQ multiplex PCR. The sample shows about 450,000 clones, more than 9.5% of them seen only once. Source material: naive CD4+ T cells from blood. Source of these receptors: a woman younger than 35 in good health.

The V call is TRBV6-6, the J call TRBJ1-2, with D unclear. This CDR3 contains 13 residues. Trimming left V 4 bases short and J 2 bases short, with 8 bases between. Germline assignment: CDR1 MNHNY and CDR2 SVGAGI (reference sequence). CDR3 in DNA: TGTGCCAGCAGTTCCAAAGGGAACTATGGCTACACCTTC. Its protein product is CASSSKGNYGYTF.

This clone was seen a few times. The chain employs TRBV28 and TRBJ1-2; 7 bases are a match to TRBD1. This CDR3 is built from 15 residues. J gave up 4 bases and V 4 bases, and 9 bases lay outside the gene matches. The germline gives CDR1 MDHEN, CDR2 SYDVKM. The CDR3 loop reads CASSSTLTGSYGYTF. The CDR3 DNA follows: TGTGCCAGCAGTTCAACCCTGACAGGGAGCTATGGCTACACCTTC.

The chain is built from TRBV7-8 and TRBJ1-1; D gene ambiguous. V was clipped by 1 base and J by 2 bases, with 11 bases between them. CDR1 and CDR2 from the germline V gene are SGHVS and FQNEAQ. The CDR3 runs 15 residues. The CDR3 sequence: CASSLEGRRNTEAFF. The CDR3 coding sequence is TGTGCCAGCAGCTTAGAAGGAAGGCGAAACACTGAAGCTTTCTTT.

This clone came up a few times. This chain uses TRBV10-3 with TRBJ2-7; TRBD1 matches 7 bases. Trimming took 10 bases from V and 3 from J; bases not matched to a gene: 6. The CDR3 is 12 amino acids. The V gene's germline CDR1 is ENHRY and CDR2 SYGVKD. CDR3 sequence reads: CATRQGGYEQYF. CDR3 DNA sequence: TGTGCCACTCGACAGGGCGGCTACGAGCAGTACTTC.

This clone came up a few times. The junction and the germline gene differ at one end; a read error may be behind it. The chain uses TRBV28 and TRBJ2-1; D is unclear. The CDR3 is 13 residues long. Germline V CDR1 and CDR2: MDHEN, SYDVKM. The CDR3 sequence is CATGPFSNNEQFF. Here the CDR3 DNA reads TGTGCCACCGGGCCCTTCTCCAACAATGAGCAGTTCTTC.

The sample holds a few counts of this clone. The V gene is TRBV7-2, the J gene TRBJ2-1, with D unresolved. CDR1 SGHTA and CDR2 FQGNSA come from the germline V gene. CDR3 size: 12 residues. Trimming shortened V by 2 bases and J by 9 bases, and 8 bases separated the two germline ends. CDR3: CASSLRVGEQFF. The CDR3 nucleotides are TGTGCCAGCAGCTTAAGGGTCGGTGAGCAGTTCTTC.

This chain joins TRBV14 and TRBJ1-6, with 11 bases matching TRBD1. CDR1 is SGHDN, CDR2 FVKESK, per germline. The trim removed 4 bases at V and 13 bases at J, leaving 9 bases unmatched. This CDR3 comprises 15 residues. CDR3 in amino acids: CASSPWTGGIPPLHF. In DNA form, the CDR3 reads TGTGCCAGCAGCCCCTGGACAGGGGGCATCCCCCCCCTCCACTTT.

CDR3 protein: CASSVKGGLSTDTQYF. CDR3 nucleotide sequence: TGTGCCAGCAGCGTAAAGGGAGGACTATCTACAGATACGCAGTATTTT. The chain joins TRBV9 to TRBJ2-3, with D possibly TRBD2 on 6 matching bases. V was shortened by 1 base and J by 3 bases, with 15 bases between the two germline ends. The CDR3 runs to 16 residues. Germline CDR1 SGDLS, CDR2 YYNGEE.

The chain recombines TRBV9 with TRBJ2-7, with 8 positions matching TRBD1. CDR1 and CDR2 from the germline V gene are SGDLS and YYNGEE. The CDR3 loop spans 15 amino acids. Trimming at V came to 1 base and at J to 5 bases, leaving 8 bases not matched to a gene. For the CDR3, the DNA is TGTGCCAGCAGCGTAACCCCGACAGGGGTTAACGAGCAGTACTTC. Translating gives CASSVTPTGVNEQYF.

This clone was seen a few times. Germline is not matched at one junction end, which may reflect a read error. This chain joins TRBV2 and TRBJ2-7; D might be TRBD2 (7 bases). The CDR3 is made up of 11 amino acids. Germline values: CDR1 SNHLY, CDR2 FYNNEI. This chain's CDR3 is CASSEGGTRGF. Here the CDR3 DNA reads TGTGCCAGCAGTGAGGGGGGGACACGCGGATTC. The full variable domain, rest sourced from reference TRBV2 and TRBJ2-7, is EPEVTQTPSHQVTQMGQEVILRCVPISNHLYFYWYRQILGQKVEFLVSFYNNEISEKSEIFDDQFSVERPDGSNFTLKIRSTKLEDSAMYFCASSEGGTRGFGPGTRLTVT.

This chain uses TRBV5-1 with TRBJ2-1; D unresolved. V was shortened by 1 base and J by 0 bases, with 8 bases between the two germline ends. CDR3 size: 15 residues. CDR1 SGHRS and CDR2 YFSETQ come from the germline V gene. For the CDR3, the DNA is TGCGCCAGCAGCTTGTACGCGAGCTCCTACAATGAGCAGTTCTTC. This encodes CASSLYASSYNEQFF.

This chain joins TRBV2 and TRBJ1-5; D is perhaps TRBD1 (6 bases). Looked up from germline, CDR1 is SNHLY and CDR2 is FYNNEI. V lost 8 bases to trimming and J lost 3 bases, with 17 bases between them. This CDR3 contains 15 residues. This CDR3 is CASGSTGPYNQPQHF. The CDR3 DNA follows: TGTGCCAGCGGCAGTACAGGGCCCTACAATCAGCCCCAGCATTTT. Using reference TRBV2 and TRBJ1-5 for the parts outside the CDR3, the full variable domain is EPEVTQTPSHQVTQMGQEVILRCVPISNHLYFYWYRQILGQKVEFLVSFYNNEISEKSEIFDDQFSVERPDGSNFTLKIRSTKLEDSAMYFCASGSTGPYNQPQHFGDGTRLSIL.

The chain carries TRBV14 and TRBJ2-1; tentative D call: TRBD1 (5 bases). The CDR3 has 16 amino acids. From germline, CDR1 is SGHDN and CDR2 FVKESK. V was trimmed by 3 bases and J by 4 bases, leaving 16 bases between them. The CDR3, as DNA: TGTGCCAGCAGCCATTTACGACAAGGGGCGTACAATGAGCAGTTCTTC. Translation gives CASSHLRQGAYNEQFF.

The genes are TRBV13 and TRBJ1-2; no definite D call. The CDR3 loop spans 13 amino acids. Trimming cost V 5 bases and J 8 bases, with 15 bases left between them. Per germline, CDR1 PRHDT and CDR2 FYEKMQ (reference sequence). CDR3 coding DNA: TGTGCCAGCAGCCAAAGAAACGGTTGGGGCTACACCTTC. Translating it yields CASSQRNGWGYTF.

This clone occurred a few times. The chain uses TRBV7-6 and TRBJ1-1; 12 nucleotides align to TRBD1. Germline loops: CDR1 SGHVS, CDR2 FNYEAQ. The CDR3 sequence is 15 residues long. Trimming took 4 bases from V and 4 from J; bases not matched to a gene: 4. Here the CDR3 reads CASSSGQGALTEAFF. The DNA of the CDR3 is TGTGCCAGCAGCTCGGGACAGGGGGCGCTCACTGAAGCTTTCTTT.

CDR3 sequence reads: CASSLRLAGFGETQYF. The CDR3 DNA is TGTGCCAGCAGTCTAAGACTAGCGGGTTTCGGAGAGACCCAGTACTTC. The chain combines TRBV6-6 with TRBJ2-5, with 10 bases identical to TRBD2. The CDR3 is 16 residues long. Trimming cost V 5 bases and J 4 bases; bases outside gene matches: 10. Germline values: CDR1 MNHNY, CDR2 SVGAGI (reference sequence).

The rearrangement joins TRBV4-3 to TRBJ1-6; D gene uncertain. Trimming cost V 5 bases and J 3 bases, with 8 bases left between them. The length of the CDR3 is 14 residues. Germline V gives CDR1 LGHNA, CDR2 YSLEER. CDR3 residues: CASSTGFYNSPLHF. The CDR3 DNA sequence: TGCGCCAGCAGCACGGGGTTCTATAATTCACCCCTCCACTTT.

About this clone itself: Just one base apart from a much larger clone, this may be a read error. This chain connects TRBV11-2 to TRBJ2-3; D ambiguous. Germline V gene sequence: CDR1 SGHAT, CDR2 FQNNGV. CDR3 length: 11 amino acids. The V gene lost 5 bases and the J gene lost 6 bases, with 6 bases spanning the gap. The CDR3 region is CASSHYDTQYF. In DNA form, the CDR3 reads TGTGCCAGCAGCCACTACGATACGCAGTATTTT.